The clone carrying this TCR beta chain was detected only once. The data were obtained in a study of cytomegalovirus exposure and HLA in healthy donors. The protocol was immunoSEQ multiplex PCR, while the TCRdb copy is restricted to in-frame clones and leaves out a portion. This sample has approximately 230,000 clones, with roughly nine tenths found just once. The TCR was taken from a young man in good health and CMV-seropositive. The specimen sequenced was PBMCs.

The CDR3 spells CSGQSWGTAFF. CDR3 nucleotides: TGCAGCGGCCAGAGTTGGGGCACAGCTTTCTTT. The chain couples TRBV29-1 to TRBJ1-1, with D maybe TRBD1 (5 bases). This CDR3 has 11 residues. With 7 bases removed from V and 10 bases from J, the gap between germline ends came to 16 bases. The germline gives CDR1 SQVTM, CDR2 ANQGSEA.